The subject of this entry is one TCR beta chain. The antigen is undetermined. V gave up 4 bases and J gave up 2 bases; unmatched junction bases: 10. The CDR3 runs 16 residues. CDR1 SGHVS and CDR2 FNYEAQ come from the germline V gene. The entry originates in a study of shared clonotypes between healthy human individuals. Whole-study findings and limits: The donor pool, a small one, limited the genetic and exposure-history diversity represented. Researchers sampled only blood; tissue repertoires likely differ.

As processed by the authors: As immunoSEQ supplied junction-only sequences (without quality scores), filtering differed. Only in-frame clones appear in the TCRdb table, and some are missing; sequencing was by immunoSEQ multiplex PCR. That table furnishes V, J and clone size, whereas the DNA furnished D and trimming. The table records hundreds of thousands of clones, just over 75% of them present only once. The V call is TRBV7-6, the J call TRBJ2-5; 7 bases are shared with TRBD1. Input material: PBMCs. The sequence came from a woman aged 40 to 50 in good health. Some clones in this sample may be carry-over from other donors' samples. Here the CDR3 reads CASSSRLRDRQETQYF. The CDR3 DNA follows: TGTGCCAGCAGCTCGCGGCTCCGGGACAGACAAGAGACCCAGTACTTC.